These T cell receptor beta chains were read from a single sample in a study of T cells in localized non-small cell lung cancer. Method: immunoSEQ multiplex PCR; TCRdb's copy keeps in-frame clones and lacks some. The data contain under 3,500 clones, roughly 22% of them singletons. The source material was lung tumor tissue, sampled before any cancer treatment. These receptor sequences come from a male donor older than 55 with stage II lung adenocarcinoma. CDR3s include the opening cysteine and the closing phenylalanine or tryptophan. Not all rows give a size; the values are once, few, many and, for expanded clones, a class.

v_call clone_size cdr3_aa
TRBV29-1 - CSVGGTDYGYTF
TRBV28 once CASNLGARLSSYEQYF
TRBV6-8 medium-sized CASRYGTASYGYTF
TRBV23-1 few CASSRPGQYHTGELFF
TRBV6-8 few CAIRAQGVESPLHF
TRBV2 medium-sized CASSPGTGGDYGYTF
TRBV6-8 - CAIEGQGGGYTF
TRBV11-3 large CASSSDRGRNIQYF
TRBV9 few CASSPEGASGYEQYF
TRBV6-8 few CASTYSIDRDQYF
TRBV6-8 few CASSEWRRASYNEQFF
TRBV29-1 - CSVVSGGAPSDTQYF